Each of the 10 T cell receptor beta chains below was sequenced from the same sample in a study of blood T cell repertoires in COVID-19. Profiled with immunoSEQ multiplex PCR; TCRdb holds only in-frame clones, not every one. Of 100,000 to 150,000 clones in the sample, roughly 86% were seen once. Sequencing was carried out using peripheral blood. The receptors shown here come from a woman in her 70s with COVID-19, enrolled during active disease.

This clone was counted once. Other nucleotide sequences in the sample specify the same CDR3. J is TRBJ1-2 and V is TRBV7-6; TRBD1 aligns across 10 bases. There are 13 residues in the CDR3. Germline V gene data show CDR1 as SGHVS and CDR2 as FNYEAQ. V was pared by 5 bases and J by 5 bases, with 2 bases of the junction left unmatched. CDR3 in DNA: TGTGCCAGCAGCCCGGGACAGGGGTATGGCTACACCTTC. It specifies CASSPGQGYGYTF.

This clone was observed a single time. The V call is TRBV4-1, the J call TRBJ2-3, with a tentative D call TRBD1 (5 bases). Germline CDR1 is MGHRA and CDR2 is YSYEKL. The CDR3 is 17 amino acids. Trimming left V 2 bases short and J 7 bases short, with 22 bases between. CDR3 in amino acids: CASSQTGGGSGFYTQYF. CDR3 sequence (DNA): TGCGCCAGCAGCCAAACAGGTGGCGGTTCGGGCTTTTATACGCAGTATTTT.

This clone has a handful of counts. The same CDR3 arises from other DNA sequences in this sample as well. The V gene is TRBV5-1, the J gene TRBJ1-4, with 9 bases fitting TRBD1. The CDR3 runs 14 residues. J lost 5 bases, V lost 5 bases, and 4 bases had no gene match. Germline V lookup: CDR1 SGHRS, CDR2 YFSETQ. As DNA, the CDR3 is TGCGCCAGCAGTAGGGGGACAGGGAATGAAAAACTGTTTTTT. Translating gives CASSRGTGNEKLFF.

This chain links TRBV6-5 with TRBJ2-1; 11 positions agree with TRBD2. CDR3 size: 14 residues. The V gene end was trimmed by 10 bases and the J gene end by 4 bases; junction bases not matched to a gene: 6. The germline V gene encodes CDR1 MNHEY and CDR2 SVGAGI. The chain's CDR3 is CATSRLAGYNEQFF. DNA for the CDR3: TGTGCCACGTCTCGACTAGCGGGATACAATGAGCAGTTCTTC.

A few counts support this clone. The CDR3 nucleotides read TGTGCCAGCAGCCCCGGGACAGCGCATCAGCCCCAGCATTTT. This sequence encodes CASSPGTAHQPQHF. J is TRBJ1-5 and V is TRBV7-2, with 7 bases that match TRBD1. CDR1 and CDR2 (germline): SGHTA, FQGNSA. V shed 5 bases, J shed 5 bases, and the junction held 6 bases outside the gene matches. This CDR3 region has 14 residues.

The V and J genes are TRBV28 and TRBJ1-1; the match to TRBD1 covers 12 bases. This CDR3 has 18 amino acids. Germline V CDR1 and CDR2: MDHEN, SYDVKM. With 2 bases clipped from V and 1 base from J, the junction kept 8 bases outside the gene matches. The CDR3 loop reads CASSLSLGQGAWNTEAFF. The CDR3 region has the DNA TGTGCCAGCAGTTTAAGTCTGGGACAGGGGGCCTGGAACACTGAAGCTTTCTTT.

This clone was picked up one time. The genes are TRBV7-2 and TRBJ1-4; D ambiguous. V was clipped by 0 bases and J by 4 bases, with 9 bases between them. Germline CDR1 reads SGHTA; CDR2 reads FQGNSA. The CDR3 spans 15 residues. CDR3: CASSLAGGFNEKLFF. DNA for the CDR3: TGTGCCAGCAGCTTAGCCGGAGGGTTTAATGAAAAACTGTTTTTT.

This chain joins TRBV3-1 (or the pseudogene TRBV3-2) and TRBJ1-3, with 8 bases aligning to TRBD1. The CDR3 totals 19 residues. The germline V gene encodes CDR1 LGHDT and CDR2 YNNKEL (reference sequence). The V and J ends lost 0 bases and 0 bases, in that order; junction bases with no gene match: 10. Here the CDR3 DNA reads TGTGCCAGCAGCCAAGATGTGTGGAACAGGGGGAACTCTGGAAACACCATATATTTT. Its protein is CASSQDVWNRGNSGNTIYF.

This chain uses TRBV27 with TRBJ2-5; 8 nucleotides line up with TRBD1. After removal of 4 bases from V and 3 bases from J, the junction contained 10 bases not matched to a gene. CDR3 length: 16 residues. CDR1 and CDR2 from the germline V gene are MNHEY and SMNVEV (reference sequence). CDR3 in amino acids: CASSSLPATGEETQYF. CDR3 in DNA: TGTGCCAGCAGTTCTCTTCCCGCGACAGGGGAAGAGACCCAGTACTTC.

The chain recombines TRBV6-6 with TRBJ2-4; D is uncertain. Germline V CDR1 and CDR2: MNHNY, SVGAGI (reference sequence). Deletions cut 6 bases from V and 0 bases from J, with 12 bases between. This CDR3 has 15 amino acids. DNA for the CDR3: TGTGCCAGCAGCCCCGAGAGGTTAGCCAAAAACATTCAGTACTTC. This sequence encodes CASSPERLAKNIQYF.